This TCR beta chain appears in the sequencing data of a study of response to subunit inactivated influenza vaccine. The sample holds a few counts of this clonotype. The ends lost 4 bases at V and 2 bases at J; junction bases unmatched: 4. The CDR3 runs to 16 residues. Per the germline V gene, CDR1 is MGHDK and CDR2 is SYGVNS. MiXCR, applied by TCRdb to the RT-PCR reads, yields one record per CDR3 protein. The sample records roughly 760,000 distinct CDR3 sequences, 21% being singletons. Sequenced here: PBMCs from blood, sampled 5 days after vaccination. The origin of this receptor is a man in his fifties or sixties who received an inactivated influenza vaccine. V gene TRBV25-1 combines with J gene TRBJ2-1; 11 bases fit TRBD2. CDR3: CASSGGTSGTYNEQFF. In DNA, the CDR3 is TGTGCCAGCAGTGGCGGGACTAGCGGCACCTACAATGAGCAGTTCTTC.